The subject of this entry is one TCR beta chain. Its specificity is not known. Amplification used 60 Vbeta primers and 13 Jbeta primers. Method: immunoSEQ multiplex PCR; TCRdb's copy keeps in-frame clones and lacks some. The table lists 100,000 to 150,000 clones, approximately 75% of them singletons, with roughly 4.5% in the top ten. From germline, CDR1 is SGHAT and CDR2 FQDESV (reference sequence). This CDR3 comprises 12 residues. Trimming took 0 bases from V and 6 from J, leaving 6 bases between them. This sample was taken from a study of cytomegalovirus exposure and HLA in healthy donors. General study points: In the analysis, some V segments, TRBV6-2 and TRBV6-3 included, were excluded as indistinguishable. In an earlier analysis, most TCR beta V segments were productive about 87% or about 30% of the time.

The source material was PBMCs. This TCR was recovered from a man aged 45 to 65 in good health and CMV-seropositive. The chain links TRBV11-1 to TRBJ2-7, with D unclear. This chain's CDR3 is CASSLAGVEQYF. The CDR3 coding sequence is TGTGCCAGCAGCTTAGCTGGAGTCGAGCAGTACTTC.